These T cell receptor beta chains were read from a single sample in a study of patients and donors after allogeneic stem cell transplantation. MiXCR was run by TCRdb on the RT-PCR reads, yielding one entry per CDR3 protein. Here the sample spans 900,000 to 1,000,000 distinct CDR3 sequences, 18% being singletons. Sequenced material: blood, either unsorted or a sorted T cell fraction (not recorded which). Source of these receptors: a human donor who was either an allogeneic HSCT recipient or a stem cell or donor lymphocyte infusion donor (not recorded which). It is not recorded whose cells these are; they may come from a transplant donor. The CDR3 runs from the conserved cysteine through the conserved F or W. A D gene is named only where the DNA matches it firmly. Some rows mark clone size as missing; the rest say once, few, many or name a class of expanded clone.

CDR3nt: TGTGCCATCATGGGGGTATCTGGAAACACCATATATTTT; CDR3aa: CAIMGVSGNTIYF; abundance: many; j_gene: TRBJ1-3; v_gene: TRBV10-3; d_gene: NA
CDR3nt: TGTGCTAGTGGTTTTTCCGGGGTTATCTACGAGCAGTACTTC; CDR3aa: CASGFSGVIYEQYF; abundance: few; j_gene: TRBJ2-7; v_gene: TRBV12-5; d_gene: NA
CDR3nt: TGCGCCAGCAGCTTGGGGGACAGGCACGAGCAGTACTTC; CDR3aa: CASSLGDRHEQYF; abundance: NA; j_gene: TRBJ2-7; v_gene: TRBV5-1; d_gene: TRBD1
CDR3nt: TGTGCCAGCAGCCCAAGCAGCATGAACACTGAAGCTTTCTTT; CDR3aa: CASSPSSMNTEAFF; abundance: many; j_gene: TRBJ1-1; v_gene: TRBV12-3/TRBV12-4; d_gene: NA
CDR3nt: TGCGCCAGCAGCTTGGTCGGAACAGGCTCCTACGAGCAGTACTTC; CDR3aa: CASSLVGTGSYEQYF; abundance: many; j_gene: TRBJ2-7; v_gene: TRBV5-1; d_gene: NA
CDR3nt: TGTGCCAGCAGTCGACTCGCGAAATCCACAGATACGCAGTATTTT; CDR3aa: CASSRLAKSTDTQYF; abundance: few; j_gene: TRBJ2-3; v_gene: TRBV12-3/TRBV12-4; d_gene: NA
CDR3nt: TGTGCCACCTTTTCTGGCAGGGCCTATGGCTACACCTTC; CDR3aa: CATFSGRAYGYTF; abundance: few; j_gene: TRBJ1-2; v_gene: TRBV12-3/TRBV12-4; d_gene: NA
CDR3nt: TGTGCCAGCAGCTTATACCGAGACTGGGATAGAAACGAGCAGTACTTC; CDR3aa: CASSLYRDWDRNEQYF; abundance: NA; j_gene: TRBJ2-7; v_gene: TRBV7-9; d_gene: NA
CDR3nt: TGTGCCAGCAGCCGTGGGACAGCCGTTTACAATGAGCAGTTCTTC; CDR3aa: CASSRGTAVYNEQFF; abundance: NA; j_gene: TRBJ2-1; v_gene: TRBV12-3/TRBV12-4; d_gene: TRBD1
CDR3nt: TGCAGCGTTGAAGGACTAGCGGGGGTCTCGAGCTCCTACAATGAGCAGTTCTTC; CDR3aa: CSVEGLAGVSSSYNEQFF; abundance: few; j_gene: TRBJ2-1; v_gene: TRBV29-1; d_gene: TRBD2
CDR3nt: TGCGCCAGCAGCGGGGCGTACGGGAGCACAGATACGCAGTATTTT; CDR3aa: CASSGAYGSTDTQYF; abundance: few; j_gene: TRBJ2-3; v_gene: TRBV5-1; d_gene: NA
CDR3nt: TGCAGTGCTAGAGATTGGAAGGGTTCCTACGAGCAGTACTTC; CDR3aa: CSARDWKGSYEQYF; abundance: many; j_gene: TRBJ2-7; v_gene: TRBV20-1; d_gene: NA
CDR3nt: TGCAGTGCTAGAGATAGAGGGCGGGGCACAGATACGCAGTATTTT; CDR3aa: CSARDRGRGTDTQYF; abundance: NA; j_gene: TRBJ2-3; v_gene: TRBV20-1; d_gene: NA
CDR3nt: TGCAGTGCTAGAGATCGTCGGCGCGGGGGACGCACAGATACGCAGTATTTT; CDR3aa: CSARDRRRGGRTDTQYF; abundance: NA; j_gene: TRBJ2-3; v_gene: TRBV20-1; d_gene: TRBD2
CDR3nt: TGTGCCAGCTCACCCCCTTGGGGGGGGGACGAGCAGTACTTC; CDR3aa: CASSPPWGGDEQYF; abundance: NA; j_gene: TRBJ2-7; v_gene: TRBV18; d_gene: TRBD2
CDR3nt: TGTGCCAGCAGCCCGCGGACAGGGGGCTCCTACGAGCAGTACTTC; CDR3aa: CASSPRTGGSYEQYF; abundance: many; j_gene: TRBJ2-7; v_gene: TRBV12-3/TRBV12-4; d_gene: TRBD1
CDR3nt: TGTGCCAGCAGGCCGACAGGGGGCTGGGGCACAGATACGCAGTATTTT; CDR3aa: CASRPTGGWGTDTQYF; abundance: NA; j_gene: TRBJ2-3; v_gene: TRBV6-2/TRBV6-3; d_gene: TRBD1
CDR3nt: TGCGCCAGCAGCTGGGACTTCTCCTACAATGAGCAGTTCTTC; CDR3aa: CASSWDFSYNEQFF; abundance: few; j_gene: TRBJ2-1; v_gene: TRBV5-1; d_gene: NA
CDR3nt: TGTGCCATCAGTGAGCAGGGGGCGGGTGAAAAACTGTTTTTT; CDR3aa: CAISEQGAGEKLFF; abundance: few; j_gene: TRBJ1-4; v_gene: TRBV10-3; d_gene: TRBD1
CDR3nt: TGTGCCAGCAGCTTGGGTGGACTAGCGGGAGGGATGACCTACAATGAGCAGTTCTTC; CDR3aa: CASSLGGLAGGMTYNEQFF; abundance: NA; j_gene: TRBJ2-1; v_gene: TRBV11-1; d_gene: TRBD2
CDR3nt: TGTGCCAGCAACCCAGGGGACAGGGGCTTGAATGAGCAGTTCTTC; CDR3aa: CASNPGDRGLNEQFF; abundance: NA; j_gene: TRBJ2-1; v_gene: TRBV6-1; d_gene: TRBD1
CDR3nt: TGTGCCAGCTCACCGGCGGAAGGTGAGCAGTTCTTC; CDR3aa: CASSPAEGEQFF; abundance: NA; j_gene: TRBJ2-1; v_gene: TRBV18; d_gene: NA
CDR3nt: TGCAGCGGTAAACTAGCGGGGGAAACCTACGAGCAGTACTTC; CDR3aa: CSGKLAGETYEQYF; abundance: NA; j_gene: TRBJ2-7; v_gene: TRBV29-1; d_gene: TRBD2
CDR3nt: TGCAGTGCTCCCCCTCTTGGACAGGGATCATGGGAGACCCAGTACTTC; CDR3aa: CSAPPLGQGSWETQYF; abundance: few; j_gene: TRBJ2-5; v_gene: TRBV20-1; d_gene: TRBD1
CDR3nt: TGTGCCAGCGCGGCCGGGGGCGTGGGGCAAGAGACCCAGTACTTC; CDR3aa: CASAAGGVGQETQYF; abundance: few; j_gene: TRBJ2-5; v_gene: TRBV25-1; d_gene: NA
CDR3nt: TGCGCCAGCAGCCCAGAGACGCCCACCGGGGAGCTGTTTTTT; CDR3aa: CASSPETPTGELFF; abundance: NA; j_gene: TRBJ2-2; v_gene: TRBV4-1; d_gene: NA
CDR3nt: TGCAGCCTGGGGACAGATACGCAGTATTTT; CDR3aa: CSLGTDTQYF; abundance: many; j_gene: TRBJ2-3; v_gene: TRBV20-1; d_gene: NA
CDR3nt: TGTGCCAGCAGCTTAGGATGGACCTCTCGTTCCACTGAAGCTTTCTTT; CDR3aa: CASSLGWTSRSTEAFF; abundance: NA; j_gene: TRBJ1-1; v_gene: TRBV13; d_gene: NA
CDR3nt: TGTGCCAGCAGTGAACAGGGGCTGGGGTCGTATGGCTACACCTTC; CDR3aa: CASSEQGLGSYGYTF; abundance: NA; j_gene: TRBJ1-2; v_gene: TRBV12-3/TRBV12-4; d_gene: TRBD1
CDR3nt: TGCAGTGCTAGAGAGGGTTTACCCGATACGCAGTATTTT; CDR3aa: CSAREGLPDTQYF; abundance: NA; j_gene: TRBJ2-3; v_gene: TRBV20-1; d_gene: NA
CDR3nt: TGTGCCACCAGCACCAGGGGGAACACTGAAGCTTTCTTT; CDR3aa: CATSTRGNTEAFF; abundance: few; j_gene: TRBJ1-1; v_gene: TRBV15; d_gene: NA
CDR3nt: TGCAGTGCCCCCCGGACAGGGTTGAACACTGAAGCTTTCTTT; CDR3aa: CSAPRTGLNTEAFF; abundance: many; j_gene: TRBJ1-1; v_gene: TRBV20-1; d_gene: TRBD1
CDR3nt: TGTGCCAGCAGCGCGACGGACATCGCTGGGGCCAACGTCCTGACTTTC; CDR3aa: CASSATDIAGANVLTF; abundance: NA; j_gene: TRBJ2-6; v_gene: TRBV11-2; d_gene: NA
CDR3nt: TGTGCTAGCAGCTTATACCCGGAGCGGGAGCAGTTCTTC; CDR3aa: CASSLYPEREQFF; abundance: many; j_gene: TRBJ2-1; v_gene: TRBV7-7; d_gene: NA
CDR3nt: TGCAGTGCTAGAGATTGGGGTACAGCTACCTACGAGCAGTACTTC; CDR3aa: CSARDWGTATYEQYF; abundance: NA; j_gene: TRBJ2-7; v_gene: TRBV20-1; d_gene: NA
CDR3nt: TGCGCCAGCAGCTTGGGACAGGGATCAGAGACCCAGTACTTC; CDR3aa: CASSLGQGSETQYF; abundance: NA; j_gene: TRBJ2-5; v_gene: TRBV5-1; d_gene: TRBD1
CDR3nt: TGCGCCAGCAGCCCCTCCAGGGGAGTACTAAGTTCACCCCTCCACTTT; CDR3aa: CASSPSRGVLSSPLHF; abundance: NA; j_gene: TRBJ1-6; v_gene: TRBV4-3; d_gene: NA
CDR3nt: TGTGCCAGCAGACTAAGGTCGGCCAACACTGAAGCTTTCTTT; CDR3aa: CASRLRSANTEAFF; abundance: few; j_gene: TRBJ1-1; v_gene: TRBV5-6; d_gene: NA
CDR3nt: TGTGCCAGCAGCCCTTCGTGGGGGTTGACCTACGAGCAGTACTTC; CDR3aa: CASSPSWGLTYEQYF; abundance: once; j_gene: TRBJ2-7; v_gene: TRBV14; d_gene: NA
CDR3nt: TGTGCCAGCAGCCACCGGCCAACTTCTGGGGCCAACGTCCTGACTTTC; CDR3aa: CASSHRPTSGANVLTF; abundance: NA; j_gene: TRBJ2-6; v_gene: TRBV11-3; d_gene: NA
CDR3nt: TGTGCCAGCAGCCCTGGGAGCCTCCTGTGGACTAACTATGGCTACACCTTC; CDR3aa: CASSPGSLLWTNYGYTF; abundance: few; j_gene: TRBJ1-2; v_gene: TRBV3-1; d_gene: NA
CDR3nt: TGTGCCAGCAGTTTACTGGGCCCGGCGGTTCAGCCCCAGCATTTT; CDR3aa: CASSLLGPAVQPQHF; abundance: NA; j_gene: TRBJ1-5; v_gene: TRBV28; d_gene: NA
CDR3nt: TGCGCCAGCAGCTTCCGGAATTCCCTCAATGAGCAGTTCTTC; CDR3aa: CASSFRNSLNEQFF; abundance: NA; j_gene: TRBJ2-1; v_gene: TRBV5-1; d_gene: NA
CDR3nt: TGCAGTGCTAGAGATTCGCGGGGGGCCGGTGAGCAGTTCTTC; CDR3aa: CSARDSRGAGEQFF; abundance: few; j_gene: TRBJ2-1; v_gene: TRBV20-1; d_gene: TRBD2
CDR3nt: TGTGCCAGCATCGGGAGGGGGCCCACCGGGGAGCTGTTTTTT; CDR3aa: CASIGRGPTGELFF; abundance: few; j_gene: TRBJ2-2; v_gene: TRBV25-1; d_gene: NA
CDR3nt: TGTGCCAGCAGCTATTCCCCGACAGGGGGAAATGAAAAACTGTTTTTT; CDR3aa: CASSYSPTGGNEKLFF; abundance: NA; j_gene: TRBJ1-4; v_gene: TRBV6-1; d_gene: TRBD1
CDR3nt: TGCGCCAGCAGCTGGTCGATGGGATCCGCGAACACCGGGGAGCTGTTTTTT; CDR3aa: CASSWSMGSANTGELFF; abundance: NA; j_gene: TRBJ2-2; v_gene: TRBV5-1; d_gene: NA
CDR3nt: TGTGCCAGCAGCTTAAGATTGGGGGGAACCGGGGAGCTGTTTTTT; CDR3aa: CASSLRLGGTGELFF; abundance: few; j_gene: TRBJ2-2; v_gene: TRBV7-2; d_gene: NA
CDR3nt: TGCAGTGCTAGGGTCGCGCGCCAGGGGGACACCGGGGAGCTGTTTTTT; CDR3aa: CSARVARQGDTGELFF; abundance: NA; j_gene: TRBJ2-2; v_gene: TRBV20-1; d_gene: TRBD1
CDR3nt: TGCAGTGCTAGATCGGGACAGGGAAGGGGGCCCTACGAGCAGTACTTC; CDR3aa: CSARSGQGRGPYEQYF; abundance: few; j_gene: TRBJ2-7; v_gene: TRBV20-1; d_gene: TRBD1